The text below deals with one TCR beta chain. This sample includes further DNA sequences coding for the same CDR3. CDR3 length: 14 amino acids. V lost 0 bases to trimming and J lost 2 bases, with 7 bases between them. Germline values: CDR1 SGHDN, CDR2 FVKESK. This sample stems from a study of shared clonotypes between healthy human individuals. As for the study in general: The donors, a couple of women and a few men, were aged 18 to 49.

Clones were sequenced by immunoSEQ multiplex PCR, and TCRdb holds only the in-frame ones, with some missing. The sample records 450,000 to 500,000 clones, roughly 85% being singletons. The sequencing input was PBMCs. The source is a woman between 35 and 50 years old in good health. Some clones in this sample may be carry-over from other donors' samples. The chain combines TRBV14 with TRBJ2-5, with D uncertain. CDR3 DNA sequence: TGTGCCAGCAGCCAAGATCGTGCGCAAGAGACCCAGTACTTC. This gives the protein CASSQDRAQETQYF. Based on the CDR3 plus reference TRBV14 and TRBJ2-5, the full variable domain is EAGVTQFPSHSVIEKGQTVTLRCDPISGHDNLYWYRRVMGKEIKFLLHFVKESKQDESGMPNNRFLAERTGGTYSTLKVQPAELEDSGVYFCASSQDRAQETQYFGPGTRLLVL.